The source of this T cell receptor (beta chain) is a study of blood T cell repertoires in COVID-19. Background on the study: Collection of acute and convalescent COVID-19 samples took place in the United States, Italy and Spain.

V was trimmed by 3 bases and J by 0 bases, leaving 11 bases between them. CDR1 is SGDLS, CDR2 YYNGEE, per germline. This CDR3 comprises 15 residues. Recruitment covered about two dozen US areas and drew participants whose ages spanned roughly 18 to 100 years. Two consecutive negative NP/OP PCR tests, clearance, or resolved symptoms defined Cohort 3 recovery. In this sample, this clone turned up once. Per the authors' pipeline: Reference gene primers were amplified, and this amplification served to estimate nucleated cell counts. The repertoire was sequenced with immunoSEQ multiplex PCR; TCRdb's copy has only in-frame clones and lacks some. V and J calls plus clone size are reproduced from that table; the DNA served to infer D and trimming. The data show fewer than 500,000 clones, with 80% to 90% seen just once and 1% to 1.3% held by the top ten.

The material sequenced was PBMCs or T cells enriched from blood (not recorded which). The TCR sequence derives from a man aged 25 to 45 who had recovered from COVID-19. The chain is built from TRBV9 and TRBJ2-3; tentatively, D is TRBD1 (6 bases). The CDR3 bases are TGTGCCAGCAGCGGTCGACAGGACAGCACAGATACGCAGTATTTT. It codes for CASSGRQDSTDTQYF.